These 18 T cell receptor beta chains share one sample of origin, sequenced in a study of chemoradiotherapy in HPV16-positive cancers. Generated by immunoSEQ multiplex PCR, the TCRdb table keeps only in-frame clones and is missing some. The table records about 1,000 clones, around 84% of them present only once. Source: tumor tissue, taken from a patient who underwent chemoradiotherapy. Receptor source: a human donor with HPV-associated anogenital cancer.

J is TRBJ2-7 and V is TRBV15, with 7 bases fitting TRBD1. V lost 3 bases, J lost 5 bases, and 7 bases stayed unmatched. CDR1 is LNHNV and CDR2 is YYDKDF in the germline V gene (reference sequence). The CDR3 is made up of 14 amino acids. The DNA for the CDR3 is TGTGCCACCAGCAGCAGACAGGGTGCCAACGAGCAGTACTTC. It yields the protein CATSSRQGANEQYF. Complete variable domain (other parts from reference TRBV15 and TRBJ2-7): DAMVIQNPRYQVTQFGKPVTLSCSQTLNHNVMYWYQQKSSQAPKLLFHYYDKDFNNEADTPDNFQSRRPNTSFCFLDIRSPGLGDTAMYLCATSSRQGANEQYFGPGTRLTVT.

The chain links TRBV7-2 to TRBJ2-7, with 7 bases lining up with TRBD1. This CDR3 spans 13 amino acids. Germline V gene sequence: CDR1 SGHTA, CDR2 FQGNSA. V lost 3 bases and J lost 3; bases outside the gene matches: 2. The CDR3 loop reads CASSLRGHYEQYF. CDR3 bases: TGTGCCAGCAGCTTGAGGGGGCACTACGAGCAGTACTTC.

The CDR3 is CASSLGVQGRKGTEAFF. The CDR3 nucleotides are TGTGCCAGCAGCTTAGGGGTCCAGGGGAGGAAAGGCACTGAAGCTTTCTTT. The rearrangement uses TRBV11-2 and TRBJ1-1; possibly TRBD1 for D (6 bases). Germline CDR1 SGHAT, CDR2 FQNNGV. Trimming took off 1 base at V and 4 bases at J, with 19 bases between the two ends. The length of the CDR3 is 17 residues.

The chain recombines TRBV6-1 with TRBJ2-5; D gene uncertain. The germline gives CDR1 MNHNS, CDR2 SASEGT. This CDR3 comprises 12 residues. Trimming shortened V by 3 bases and J by 7 bases, and 9 bases separated the two germline ends. The CDR3 region has the DNA TGTGCCAGCAGTGATGTCTTCGGGACCCAGTACTTC. Encoded protein: CASSDVFGTQYF.

The V gene is TRBV5-6, the J gene TRBJ1-4; D possibly corresponds to TRBD1 (6 bases). This CDR3 has 14 residues. The V end was cut by 2 bases, the J end by 4 bases, with 9 bases between. The germline gives CDR1 SGHDT, CDR2 YYEEEE. This CDR3 is CASSFGGLNEKLFF. In DNA form, the CDR3 reads TGTGCCAGCAGCTTCGGGGGCCTTAATGAAAAACTGTTTTTT.

The chain links TRBV30 to TRBJ1-1; the match to TRBD1 covers 11 bases. The length of the CDR3 is 15 residues. Germline trimming cut 0 bases from V and 5 bases from J; bases unmatched to any gene: 5. The germline gives CDR1 GTSNPN, CDR2 SVGIG (reference sequence). Here the CDR3 reads CAWSVRGQGGTEAFF. In DNA, the CDR3 is TGTGCCTGGAGTGTACGGGGACAGGGGGGGACTGAAGCTTTCTTT. Full variable domain (remainder filled in from reference TRBV30 and TRBJ1-1): SQTIHQWPATLVQPVGSPLSLECTVEGTSNPNLYWYRQAAGRGLQLLFYSVGIGQISSEVPQNLSASRPQDRQFILSSKKLLLSDSGFYLCAWSVRGQGGTEAFFGQGTRLTVV.

The V gene is TRBV5-5, the J gene TRBJ1-2, with TRBD1 identical over 9 bases. There are 13 residues in the CDR3. V shed 4 bases, J shed 6 bases, and the junction held 4 bases outside the gene matches. Germline CDR1 and CDR2: SGHKS and YYEKEE (reference sequence). The CDR3 here is CASSRTGGDGYTF. CDR3 nucleotides: TGTGCCAGCAGCCGAACAGGGGGCGATGGCTACACCTTC.

The chain has TRBV7-9 and TRBJ1-1; 8 bases are a match to TRBD1. After removal of 6 bases from V and 0 bases from J, the junction contained 6 bases not matched to a gene. Germline CDR1 is SEHNR and CDR2 is FQNEAQ (reference sequence). The CDR3 runs 15 residues. CDR3 DNA sequence: TGTGCCAGCAGGCGAAGGACAGGGTTGAACACTGAAGCTTTCTTT. Its translation is CASRRRTGLNTEAFF.

The chain is built from TRBV10-3 and TRBJ2-3; 9 positions agree with TRBD1. V lost 7 bases and J lost 5; bases outside the gene matches: 1. The germline V gene has CDR1 ENHRY and CDR2 SYGVKD. The CDR3 sequence is 12 residues long. CDR3 DNA sequence: TGTGCCATCAAGGGACAGGGAGATACGCAGTATTTT. It yields the protein CAIKGQGDTQYF.

The CDR3 spells CASSPGTGTEAFF. The CDR3 region has the DNA TGCGCCAGCAGCCCTGGGACAGGTACTGAAGCTTTCTTT. The gene calls are TRBV5-1 and TRBJ1-1; TRBD1 matches at 8 bases. Germline V gives CDR1 SGHRS, CDR2 YFSETQ. The CDR3 covers 13 residues. The J segment lost 5 bases and the V segment lost 4 bases, leaving 4 bases of the junction unmatched.

This rearrangement joins TRBV7-2 to TRBJ2-2, with TRBD1 matching 10 bases. With 5 bases clipped from V and 7 bases from J, the junction kept 4 bases outside the gene matches. CDR1 and CDR2 from the germline V gene are SGHTA and FQGNSA. This CDR3 comprises 14 residues. The CDR3 region is CASSRQGAGGELFF. The CDR3 bases are TGTGCCAGCAGCCGACAGGGGGCAGGCGGGGAGCTGTTTTTT.

The chain carries TRBV30 and TRBJ2-5; the D is unclear. Trimming took 1 base from V and 2 from J, leaving 11 bases between them. Germline CDR1 reads GTSNPN; CDR2 reads SVGIG (reference sequence). The CDR3 consists of 14 residues. The CDR3: CAWSGGRLQETQYF. The CDR3 DNA reads TGTGCCTGGAGTGGTGGACGGCTACAAGAGACCCAGTACTTC.

V is TRBV28 and J is TRBJ1-3; no firm D call. V lost 6 bases and J 2 bases, leaving 11 bases between the germline ends. CDR3 length: 14 amino acids. Germline loops: CDR1 MDHEN, CDR2 SYDVKM. Written as DNA, the CDR3 is TGTGCCAGCAGCAGCACAGAGACTGGAAACACCATATATTTT. Protein: CASSSTETGNTIYF.

The J gene is TRBJ1-2, the V gene TRBV6-5; D may be TRBD1 (6 bases). The V gene's germline CDR1 is MNHEY and CDR2 SVGAGI. The CDR3 has 13 residues. With 5 bases removed from V and 8 bases from J, the gap between germline ends came to 15 bases. For the CDR3, the DNA is TGTGCCAGCAGTGATAGTGGGGGGCGAGGCTACACCTTC. It codes for CASSDSGGRGYTF.

The chain has TRBV9 and TRBJ1-2; D not certain. Germline-derived CDR1 and CDR2 are SGDLS and YYNGEE. The CDR3 spans 14 residues. Trimming pared 0 bases from V and 3 bases from J, leaving 9 bases between. For the CDR3, the DNA is TGTGCCAGCAGCGTAGGGCGAGGATACTATGGCTACACCTTC. Translating it yields CASSVGRGYYGYTF.

The chain employs TRBV4-1 and TRBJ2-7; 9 nucleotides line up with TRBD1. Germline V CDR1 and CDR2: MGHRA, YSYEKL. Losses at the gene ends were 4 bases for V and 2 bases for J; bases not matched to a gene: 12. This CDR3 spans 17 amino acids. This CDR3 is CASSLGQGTPRTYEQYF. In DNA, the CDR3 is TGCGCCAGCAGCCTGGGACAGGGTACTCCCCGAACCTACGAGCAGTACTTC.

The chain joins TRBV7-9 to TRBJ1-1; D ambiguous. The CDR3 spans 13 residues. CDR1 and CDR2 (germline): SEHNR, FQNEAQ (reference sequence). Trimming took 1 base from V and 0 from J, leaving 3 bases between them. DNA of the CDR3: TGTGCCAGCAGCTTAGGAATGAACACTGAAGCTTTCTTT. Translating gives CASSLGMNTEAFF.

This chain links TRBV7-2 with TRBJ1-5; D gene unclear. The CDR3 is 14 amino acids. CDR1 and CDR2 from the germline V gene are SGHTA and FQGNSA. Trimming left V 2 bases short and J 5 bases short, with 10 bases between. CDR3 nucleotides: TGTGCCAGCAGCTTATATGGGTCGGATCAGCCCCAGCATTTT. Amino acid sequence: CASSLYGSDQPQHF.